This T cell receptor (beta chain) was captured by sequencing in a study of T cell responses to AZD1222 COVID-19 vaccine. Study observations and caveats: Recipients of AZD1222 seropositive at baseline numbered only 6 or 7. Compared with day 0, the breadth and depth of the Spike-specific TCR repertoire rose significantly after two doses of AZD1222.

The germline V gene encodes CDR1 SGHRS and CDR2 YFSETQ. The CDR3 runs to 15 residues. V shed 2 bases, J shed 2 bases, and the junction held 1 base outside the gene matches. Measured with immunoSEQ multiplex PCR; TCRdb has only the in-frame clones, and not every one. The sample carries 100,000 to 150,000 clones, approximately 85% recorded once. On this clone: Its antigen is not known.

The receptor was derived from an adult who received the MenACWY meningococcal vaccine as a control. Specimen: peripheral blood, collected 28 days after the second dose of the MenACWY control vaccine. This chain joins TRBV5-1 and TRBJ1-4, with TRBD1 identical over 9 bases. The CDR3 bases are TGCGCCAGCAGCTTTGGACAGGGGACTAATGAAAAACTGTTTTTT. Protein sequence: CASSFGQGTNEKLFF.